This T cell receptor beta chain is drawn from a study of CD8 T cells in Susac syndrome. After removal of 3 bases from V and 6 bases from J, the junction contained 2 bases not matched to a gene. This CDR3 has 13 amino acids. CDR1 is SGDLS, CDR2 YYNGEE, per germline. Concerning this clonotype: The antigen remains undetermined.

RNA amounts of about 0.5 to 1 ug underwent reverse transcription with random hexamers. An immunoSEQ multiplex PCR amplified TCR beta CDR3 over 54 Vbeta and 13 Jbeta. TCRdb re-called the immunoSEQ multiplex PCR reads through MiXCR, storing one row per CDR3 protein. The sample shows approximately 100,000 distinct CDR3 sequences, approximately 93% of them seen only once. Study-wide points: Susac-specific public clones were found in total CD8+ and CD8+ TEMRA repertoires, numbering sixteen and five, respectively.

The study sequenced TCR beta in blood CD8+ and CD4+ T cells. Patients with Susac syndrome met the recently defined diagnostic criteria for definite or probable disease. V and J are TRBV9 and TRBJ2-3, with 9 nucleotides matching TRBD2. Sequenced: CD8+ T cells from PBMCs. The sequence was collected from a human donor with Susac syndrome. The CDR3 sequence: CASSASGADTQYF. CDR3 in DNA: TGTGCCAGCAGCGCTAGCGGGGCCGATACGCAGTATTTT.